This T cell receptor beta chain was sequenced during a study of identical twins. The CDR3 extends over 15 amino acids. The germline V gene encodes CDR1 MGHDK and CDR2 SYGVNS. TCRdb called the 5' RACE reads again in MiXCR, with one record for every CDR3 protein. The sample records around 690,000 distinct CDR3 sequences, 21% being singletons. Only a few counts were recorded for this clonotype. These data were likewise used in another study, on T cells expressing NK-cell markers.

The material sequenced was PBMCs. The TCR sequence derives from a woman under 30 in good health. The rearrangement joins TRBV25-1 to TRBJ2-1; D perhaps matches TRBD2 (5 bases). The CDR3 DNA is TGTCTTAGCAAGTGGAAAAGGGAGTTGGGTCCGGAGCAGTTCTTC. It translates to CLSKWKRELGPEQFF.